These 10 T cell receptor beta chains were all obtained from the same sample, sequenced in a study of blood T cell repertoires in COVID-19. Assay used: immunoSEQ multiplex PCR; TCRdb lists only in-frame clones, some missing. Of 150,000 to 200,000 clones in the sample, about 88% were seen once. Material: peripheral blood. The source of these receptors is a human donor in a cohort sampled during active COVID-19.

This rearrangement joins TRBV10-3 to TRBJ2-7; 12 nucleotides line up with TRBD2. This CDR3 has 17 amino acids. Germline CDR1 and CDR2: ENHRY and SYGVKD. With 2 bases clipped from V and 6 bases from J, the junction kept 11 bases outside the gene matches. CDR3 bases: TGTGCCATCAGTGAGCCACGATCTGGACTAGCGGGGAGCGAGCAGTACTTC. As protein: CAISEPRSGLAGSEQYF.

The J gene is TRBJ1-4, the V gene TRBV5-1; TRBD1 aligns across 9 bases. There are 14 residues in the CDR3. Losses at the gene ends were 6 bases for V and 10 bases for J; bases not matched to a gene: 10. Germline CDR1 SGHRS, CDR2 YFSETQ. The CDR3 bases are TGCGCCAGCACACCGGGACAGGGTCCCGGAAAACTGTTTTTT. Amino acid sequence: CASTPGQGPGKLFF.

The genes are TRBV29-1 and TRBJ2-1, with D perhaps TRBD2 (6 bases). The CDR3 is 15 amino acids. Germline assignment: CDR1 SQVTM and CDR2 ANQGSEA. V dropped 6 bases and J dropped 10 bases, with 25 bases sitting between them. In DNA, the CDR3 is TGCAGCGTGGACCTTAGCGGAGTAAAACATCGGGAGCAGTTCTTC. Residues: CSVDLSGVKHREQFF.

The J gene is TRBJ1-5, the V gene TRBV5-1; 9 bases are shared with TRBD1. The CDR3 covers 15 residues. Per the germline V gene, CDR1 is SGHRS and CDR2 is YFSETQ. V shed 0 bases and J 5 bases; nucleotides not matched to a gene: 3. The CDR3 DNA follows: TGCGCCAGCAGCTTGGGGGGACAGGGCTATCAGCCCCAGCATTTT. Translation gives CASSLGGQGYQPQHF.

The V gene is TRBV7-2, the J gene TRBJ2-1; D gene uncertain. The V end was cut by 5 bases, the J end by 2 bases, with 7 bases between. The CDR3 is made up of 13 amino acids. Per the germline V gene, CDR1 is SGHTA and CDR2 is FQGNSA. CDR3 bases: TGTGCCAGCAGCAAGTACACCTACAATGAGCAGTTCTTC. Translation gives CASSKYTYNEQFF.

The chain joins TRBV19 to TRBJ2-1; 15 bases match TRBD2. After removal of 4 bases from V and 5 bases from J, the junction contained 9 bases not matched to a gene. The CDR3 has 18 amino acids. Per the germline V gene, CDR1 is LNHDA and CDR2 is SQIVND (reference sequence). The CDR3 spells CASSNSWTSGRADNEQFF. The CDR3 region has the DNA TGTGCCAGTAGTAACTCTTGGACTAGCGGGAGGGCCGACAATGAGCAGTTCTTC.

CDR3 protein: CASSTSPLDTGELFF. The CDR3 bases are TGCGCCAGCAGCACTAGCCCCTTGGACACCGGGGAGCTGTTTTTT. The chain carries TRBV5-1 and TRBJ2-2; possibly TRBD2 for D (6 bases). Per the germline V gene, CDR1 is SGHRS and CDR2 is YFSETQ. CDR3 size: 15 residues. With 4 bases removed from V and 3 bases from J, the gap between germline ends came to 13 bases.

The V and J genes are TRBV11-2 and TRBJ2-3, with D unclear. This CDR3 comprises 13 residues. Trimming took 0 bases from V and 2 from J, leaving 3 bases between them. Germline V gives CDR1 SGHAT, CDR2 FQNNGV. The CDR3 spells CASSLEYTDTQYF. The DNA of the CDR3 is TGTGCCAGCAGCTTAGAGTACACAGATACGCAGTATTTT. Looking up the rest from reference TRBV11-2 and TRBJ2-3 gives the full variable domain: EAGVAQSPRYKIIEKRQSVAFWCNPISGHATLYWYQQILGQGPKLLIQFQNNGVVDDSQLPKDRFSAERLKGVDSTLKIQPAKLEDSAVYLCASSLEYTDTQYFGPGTRLTVL.

This clone was seen repeatedly, ten times or more. The chain joins TRBV28 to TRBJ1-5; D remains unclear. V dropped 3 bases and J dropped 1 base, with 7 bases sitting between them. Germline loops: CDR1 MDHEN, CDR2 SYDVKM. The CDR3 sequence is 14 residues long. The CDR3 loop is CASSFQSSNQPQHF. CDR3 sequence (DNA): TGTGCCAGCAGTTTTCAGTCGAGCAATCAGCCCCAGCATTTT.

This clone was seen a handful of times. The chain uses TRBV24-1 and TRBJ1-1; D gene uncertain. The V and J ends lost 1 base and 11 bases respectively, with 16 bases between them. The CDR3 has 14 residues. Germline V gives CDR1 KGHDR, CDR2 SFDVKD. CDR3 in amino acids: CATSDFLSVRGAFF. The CDR3 bases are TGTGCCACCAGTGATTTTCTTTCGGTACGGGGTGCTTTCTTT.